The 2 T cell receptor beta chains presented below share a single source sample, sequenced in a study of blood T cell repertoires in COVID-19. The assay was immunoSEQ multiplex PCR, and TCRdb's table has in-frame clones only and misses some. The table lists around 110,000 clones, more than 75% of them singletons. Sequenced sample: peripheral blood. Receptors originate from a man aged 35 to 55 with acute or convalescent COVID-19.

The rearrangement joins TRBV11-2 to TRBJ2-2, with 9 bases lining up with TRBD1. J was trimmed by 2 bases and V by 5 bases; bases with no gene match: 9. The CDR3 consists of 17 residues. Germline V gene sequence: CDR1 SGHAT, CDR2 FQNNGV. CDR3 nucleotide sequence: TGTGCCAGCAGCCGGACAGGGGTCAGGCTAAACACCGGGGAGCTGTTTTTT. Protein sequence: CASSRTGVRLNTGELFF.

The V and J genes are TRBV2 and TRBJ2-2; the match to TRBD2 covers 8 bases. Germline V CDR1 and CDR2: SNHLY, FYNNEI. With 9 bases clipped from V and 4 bases from J, the junction kept 13 bases outside the gene matches. CDR3 length equals 16 residues. In nucleotides, the CDR3 is TGTGCCAGTAGTCCCACCGGGGGGGCAGCCACCGGGGAGCTGTTTTTT. Translation: CASSPTGGAATGELFF. Supplemented by reference TRBV2 and TRBJ2-2, the full variable domain reads EPEVTQTPSHQVTQMGQEVILRCVPISNHLYFYWYRQILGQKVEFLVSFYNNEISEKSEIFDDQFSVERPDGSNFTLKIRSTKLEDSAMYFCASSPTGGAATGELFFGEGSRLTVL.